This TCR beta chain is from a study of T cells in Graves' hyperthyroidism and ophthalmopathy (dated by TCRdb to the late 2010s). In the study overall: To identify TCR V-J signatures that set the groups apart, the researchers used a discovery cohort of approximately 98 patients, made up of some 41 with Graves' ophthalmopathy and about 60 with stable Graves' hyperthyroidism. Prospective prediction of ophthalmopathy was tested in an independent validation cohort of approximately 18 hyperthyroidism patients and roughly 16 patients who later progressed to ophthalmopathy. The 95 to 100 discovery patients were randomly divided into training and test sets at a 7:3 ratio. The study also compared thyroid tissue and blood T-cell repertoires from five or six Graves' hyperthyroidism patients. After blood sampling, hyperthyroidism patients were treated with methimazole at a starting dose of 30 mg daily, and ophthalmopathy patients were treated with high-dose intravenous methylprednisolone. The paper reports TCR Vbeta CDR3 sequencing of 140 or so peripheral blood samples: under 45 ophthalmopathy, under 85 hyperthyroidism and around 17 progressor patients.

Stable Graves' hyperthyroidism was defined as the absence of progression to ophthalmopathy over 18 months of follow-up. Hyperthyroidism patients were newly diagnosed, with disease duration under 2 months, and aged 18 to 65 years. Patients with uncontrolled infections, other autoimmune diseases, pregnancy or lactation were excluded. Diagnoses were established on the basis of clinical symptoms, serum thyroxine and TRAb, thyroid ultrasound, and orbital computed tomography. Trizol reagent was used to extract total RNA, and RNA quality was then checked on an Agilent 2100 Bioanalyzer. Comment on this clonotype: It lacks a known antigen. The germline gene is not matched at one end of the junction; a read error may be the cause.

There are 14 amino acids in the CDR3, from cysteine to phenylalanine inclusive. The sequence is cut down to CDR3 DNA, 42 bases in frame from base 1. According to the germline V gene, CDR1 reads SGHTA and CDR2 reads FQGNSA. The TCR beta CDR3 regions were amplified from RNA transcripts. The TCR CDR3 was subjected to a first round of RT-PCR using the HTBI primer set and the Qiagen OneStep RT-PCR kit. Libraries were constructed in a second round of multiplex PCR, after which size selection and purification were performed. Paired-end sequencing of the libraries was performed with 100 bp reads on an Illumina HiSeq2000. The paper's processing steps were these. SOAPnuke was used to process the raw data, removing reads that contained adapters or uncalled bases, had a mean Phred below 15, or lacked an exact match to the constant primer or identifier. COPE v1.2.5 was used to merge high-quality paired reads, and clonotypes were defined as unique nucleotide sequences. MiTCR v1.1 was used to align clonotypes to the IMGT TRBV, TRBD and TRBJ reference segments. Analysis was restricted to V-J combinations with a frequency above 0.0001, which covered approximately 99% of repertoires. A TCS score was defined as the ratio between F50 (clonal expansion) and ExV (chaos), using BLOSUM62-based TCRdist between CDR3 peptides within each V-J. Welch's t-statistics and random forest reduced roughly 540 V-J features to about 12, which were used in a naive Bayes classifier (R e1071). The Morisita-Horn index was used to measure how similar the thyroid and blood repertoires were. TCRdb trimmed the raw reads at Q25, called clones with MiXCR and kept productive beta chains. Rows merge per CDR3 protein into single entries with the most common DNA and genes. The V and J calls and clone size come from TCRdb's table, not from the authors' own analysis. The sample table lists a few hundred thousand distinct CDR3 sequences, roughly 46% of them with a count of one. About 8.3% of the sample is held by the ten biggest clonotypes.

Overall study outcomes, separate from this receptor: Ophthalmopathy was separated from stable hyperthyroidism by a 13 V-J signature model, with around 90% sensitivity and 81% to 83% specificity obtained in cross-validation and 80%/75% obtained in testing. Sample size was not statistically predetermined, and investigators were not blinded to group allocation. Most expanded thyroid clonotypes (frequency above 0.001) were also detected in blood, a finding suggesting that blood repertoires may reflect thyroid immune responses. During validation, the model predicted progression to ophthalmopathy a median of roughly 7.1 months ahead of onset, with 70.59% sensitivity and roughly 75% specificity.

Specimen: peripheral blood or thyroid tissue (not recorded which). The V and J genes are TRBV7-2 and TRBJ2-7; the D segment cannot be called with confidence. This TCR derives from a woman younger than 30 with Graves' hyperthyroidism. The CDR3 in this case is CASSLQAPPYKQYF. The DNA reads TGTGCCAGCAGCTTGCAGGCCCCTCCCTACAAGCAGTACTTC.